The 16 T cell receptor beta chains presented below share a single source sample, sequenced in a study of T cells after yellow fever vaccination. TCRdb ran MiXCR on the 5' RACE reads and lists one entry per CDR3 protein. Among more than 350,000 distinct CDR3 sequences listed, more than 9% were seen once. Here the sequenced sample was PBMCs, taken on the day of the first yellow fever vaccination. The origin of the receptors is a man aged 18 to 35 who received the YFV17D yellow fever vaccine.

In the case of this clonotype: A much more abundant neighbour one base away suggests this may be a read error. The gene calls are TRBV7-8 and TRBJ2-3; D not resolved. The CDR3 is 12 residues long. Per the germline V gene, CDR1 is SGHVS and CDR2 is FQNEAQ. Trimming removed 3 bases from V and 3 bases from J, with 4 bases in between. CDR3 coding DNA: TGTGCCAGCAGCTTTAAAACAGATACGCAGTATTTT. This encodes CASSFKTDTQYF.

This clonotype was observed a few times. The chain recombines TRBV20-1 with TRBJ2-1, with TRBD2 matching over 12 bases. Germline lookup yields CDR1 DFQATT and CDR2 SNEGSKA (reference sequence). CDR3 length: 17 residues. After removal of 2 bases from V and 1 base from J, the junction contained 6 bases not matched to a gene. The CDR3 is CSARRLAGGFSYNEQFF. DNA of the CDR3: TGCAGTGCTAGAAGGCTAGCGGGGGGGTTTTCCTACAATGAGCAGTTCTTC.

This clonotype was seen only a few times. The V and J genes are TRBV10-2 and TRBJ2-1; a weak D match, TRBD2 (5 bases). Trimming removed 4 bases at V and 5 bases at J, with 12 bases between. This CDR3 spans 14 amino acids. Germline CDR1 and CDR2: WSHSY and SAAADI. DNA for the CDR3: TGCGCCAGCAGTGCGACGCGGGCCGACAATGAGCAGTTCTTC. It codes for CASSATRADNEQFF.

This clonotype has ten or more counts. V and J are TRBV29-1 and TRBJ2-2, with 11 bases matching TRBD1. This CDR3 contains 18 residues. V was clipped by 3 bases and J by 4 bases; unmatched bases: 13. Per germline, CDR1 SQVTM and CDR2 ANQGSEA. In DNA, the CDR3 is TGCAGCGTTGAGCAACTTGGACAGGGGGCCTCGCCCACCGGGGAGCTGTTTTTT. As protein: CSVEQLGQGASPTGELFF.

V usage is TRBV27 and J usage is TRBJ2-3, with D hard to call. The CDR3 is 12 residues long. Trimming took 6 bases from V and 4 from J, leaving 8 bases between them. The germline CDR1 and CDR2 sequences are MNHEY and SMNVEV (reference sequence). The CDR3: CASSERPDTQYF. The DNA of the CDR3 is TGTGCCAGCAGCGAAAGACCAGATACGCAGTATTTT.

The CDR3: CASSQGGSPYEQYF. CDR3 coding DNA: TGTGCCAGCAGCCAAGGGGGGTCCCCCTACGAGCAGTACTTC. The chain is built from TRBV3-1 and TRBJ2-7; D possibly matches TRBD1 or TRBD2 (5 bases each). Germline V gives CDR1 LGHDT, CDR2 YNNKEL (reference sequence). V gave up 1 base and J gave up 2 bases, with 9 bases separating them. The CDR3 has 14 residues.

CDR3 residues: CATKNRTGTDTQYF. Here the CDR3 DNA reads TGTGCCACCAAAAACAGAACCGGCACAGATACGCAGTATTTT. The rearrangement joins TRBV24-1 to TRBJ2-3; D is undetermined. The germline V gene encodes CDR1 KGHDR and CDR2 SFDVKD. This CDR3 is built from 14 residues. Between the trimmed V and J ends, which lost 8 bases and 1 base, there was a span of 12 bases.

J is TRBJ2-1 and V is TRBV6-2 or TRBV6-3; no definite D call. Germline assignment: CDR1 MNHEY and CDR2 SVGEGT. The CDR3 has 10 amino acids. Trimming left V 11 bases short and J 9 bases short, with 11 bases between. The CDR3 DNA is TGTGCCGTTGGGTTTGGTGAGCAGTTCTTC. Its protein product is CAVGFGEQFF.

There are many counts of this clonotype. This chain connects TRBV9 to TRBJ2-5, with 9 nucleotides matching TRBD2. The length of the CDR3 is 13 residues. Germline assignment: CDR1 SGDLS and CDR2 YYNGEE. V shed 3 bases, J shed 7 bases, and the junction held 4 bases outside the gene matches. Here the CDR3 reads CASSEGLAVTQYF. The CDR3 DNA reads TGTGCCAGCAGCGAGGGACTAGCCGTGACCCAGTACTTC.

This clonotype was seen repeatedly, ten times or more. The chain recombines TRBV3-1 with TRBJ2-3; D not resolved. The CDR3 runs 13 residues. V was pared by 4 bases and J by 4 bases, with 9 bases between. Germline V lookup: CDR1 LGHDT, CDR2 YNNKEL (reference sequence). In DNA, the CDR3 is TGTGCCAGCAGCCTTCAAGTGTCAGATACGCAGTATTTT. It is translated as CASSLQVSDTQYF.

This clonotype appeared a few times. The chain is built from TRBV6-1 and TRBJ2-3; 9 bases are shared with TRBD2. Germline V gives CDR1 MNHNS, CDR2 SASEGT. This CDR3 spans 16 amino acids. J gave up 1 base and V 0 bases, and 2 bases lay outside the gene matches. CDR3: CASSEAKRGGTDTQYF. The CDR3 DNA reads TGTGCCAGCAGTGAAGCAAAGCGGGGGGGCACAGATACGCAGTATTTT.

In this sample, this clonotype turned up a few times. This rearrangement joins TRBV12-3 or TRBV12-4 to TRBJ2-5, with a possible D match to TRBD1 (5 bases). V was shortened by 5 bases and J by 5 bases, with 18 bases between the two germline ends. CDR3 length equals 15 residues. The CDR3 is CASSITGAVYETQYF. The CDR3 DNA reads as TGTGCCAGCAGTATCACAGGAGCCGTCTATGAGACCCAGTACTTC.

V is TRBV5-1 and J is TRBJ2-3; D could derive from TRBD1 or TRBD2 (5 bases each). The CDR3 is 14 amino acids. CDR1 and CDR2 from the germline V gene are SGHRS and YFSETQ. Trimming took off 7 bases at V and 0 bases at J, with 12 bases between the two ends. The CDR3 nucleotides are TGCGCCAGCTCAATGGGGGAAAGCACAGATACGCAGTATTTT. Translated: CASSMGESTDTQYF.

The rearrangement joins TRBV6-5 to TRBJ2-1; the D gene is possibly TRBD1 (5 bases). Germline V lookup: CDR1 MNHEY, CDR2 SVGAGI. CDR3 length: 16 amino acids. Trimming pared 3 bases from V and 7 bases from J, leaving 19 bases between. The CDR3: CASSYGVYQGTNEQFF. The DNA for the CDR3 is TGTGCCAGCAGTTATGGGGTCTATCAGGGCACGAATGAGCAGTTCTTC.

The count of this clonotype is one. The chain recombines TRBV15 with TRBJ1-1; D remains ambiguous. Germline CDR1 reads LNHNV; CDR2 reads YYDKDF (reference sequence). CDR3 length: 12 residues. Deletions cut 5 bases from V and 7 bases from J, with 11 bases between. The CDR3 nucleotides read TGTGCCACCAGCCGTACATATGATGAAGCTTTCTTT. Its protein product is CATSRTYDEAFF.

The genes are TRBV10-3 and TRBJ2-5; TRBD1 is a possible D gene (6 bases). The CDR3 has 13 amino acids. Germline CDR1 reads ENHRY; CDR2 reads SYGVKD. V gave up 6 bases and J gave up 4 bases, with 12 bases separating them. The CDR3 reads CAISLDSGETQYF. CDR3 DNA: TGTGCCATCAGCTTGGACAGTGGAGAGACCCAGTACTTC.